These 26 T cell receptor beta chains were sequenced from one sample in a study of early stage breast cancer tumors. Profiled with immunoSEQ multiplex PCR; TCRdb holds only in-frame clones, not every one. This table holds roughly 19,000 clones, roughly three quarters found once. The source material was blood. The receptors were gathered from a person aged 55 to 75 with breast cancer.

This chain joins TRBV2 and TRBJ2-5, with D uncertain. The CDR3 is 14 residues long. Trimming left V 10 bases short and J 1 base short, with 16 bases between. CDR1 SNHLY and CDR2 FYNNEI come from the germline V gene. CDR3 coding DNA: TGTGCCACCTTCCGGTGGGGTGCCCAAGAGACCCAGTACTTC. This encodes CATFRWGAQETQYF.

By proportion, this clone is medium-sized (0.01 to 0.1%). CDR3 bases: TGTGCCAGTAGTATTTTTTCGGGGACCAATCAGCCCCAGCATTTT. Amino acids: CASSIFSGTNQPQHF. The chain is built from TRBV19 and TRBJ1-5; D may be TRBD1 (5 bases). V was trimmed by 3 bases and J by 3 bases, leaving 12 bases between them. Looked up from germline, CDR1 is LNHDA and CDR2 is SQIVND (reference sequence). The CDR3 runs to 15 residues.

This clone turned up a few times. This chain connects TRBV19 to TRBJ1-1, with a tentative D call TRBD1 (5 bases). The germline CDR1 and CDR2 sequences are LNHDA and SQIVND (reference sequence). Trimming left V 7 bases short and J 0 bases short, with 9 bases between. CDR3 length: 13 amino acids. CDR3 coding DNA: TGTGCCAGTACAGACAGCGTGAACACTGAAGCTTTCTTT. Translating gives CASTDSVNTEAFF.

This clone was counted a single time. This rearrangement joins TRBV7-8 to TRBJ2-7; D is uncertain. CDR1 and CDR2 from the germline V gene are SGHVS and FQNEAQ. The V end lost 2 bases, the J end lost 2 bases, and 10 bases lay between the germline ends. This CDR3 has 14 amino acids. CDR3 nucleotide sequence: TGTGCCAGCAGCTTAAGTTCGACTGCCTACGAGCAGTACTTC. Translation gives CASSLSSTAYEQYF.

The rearrangement joins TRBV11-3 to TRBJ2-4; 8 nucleotides agree with TRBD1. V gave up 5 bases and J gave up 0 bases; unmatched junction bases: 9. The CDR3 spans 17 residues. The germline CDR1 and CDR2 sequences are SGHNT and YENEEA. In DNA, the CDR3 is TGTGCCAGCAGCCCTACGACAGGGGTTACAGCCAAAAACATTCAGTACTTC. Translated: CASSPTTGVTAKNIQYF.

The chain uses TRBV4-1 and TRBJ1-1; 7 bases agree with TRBD1. Unmatched junction bases numbered 9, after V lost 3 bases and J lost 5 bases. Germline-derived CDR1 and CDR2 are MGHRA and YSYEKL. CDR3 length: 15 residues. CDR3 region: CASSHPGGGGTEAFF. DNA of the CDR3: TGCGCCAGCAGCCATCCAGGGGGAGGTGGTACTGAAGCTTTCTTT.

The rearrangement uses TRBV11-3 and TRBJ2-3, with TRBD1 as a possible D gene (5 bases). This CDR3 region has 14 residues. CDR1 and CDR2 from the germline V gene are SGHNT and YENEEA. Between the trimmed V and J ends, which lost 1 base and 3 bases, there was a span of 8 bases. The CDR3 region is CASSLGQGTDTQYF. DNA for the CDR3: TGTGCCAGCAGCTTAGGGCAGGGAACAGATACGCAGTATTTT.

For the CDR3, the DNA is TGTGCCAGCAGGTGGGCAGGGAGGAAGACCCAGTACTTC. It yields the protein CASRWAGRKTQYF. The chain has TRBV7-9 and TRBJ2-5, with a tentative D call TRBD2 (6 bases). This CDR3 spans 13 amino acids. The V gene's germline CDR1 is SEHNR and CDR2 FQNEAQ (reference sequence). The V gene lost 6 bases and the J gene lost 6 bases, with 14 bases spanning the gap. The whole variable domain, remainder taken from reference TRBV7-9 and TRBJ2-5, is DTGVSQNPRHKITKRGQNVTFRCDPISEHNRLYWYRQTLGQGPEFLTYFQNEAQLEKSRLLSDRFSAERPKGSFSTLEIQRTEQGDSAMYLCASRWAGRKTQYFGPGTRLLVL.

This chain joins TRBV29-1 and TRBJ1-1; the match to TRBD1 covers 7 bases. This CDR3 contains 13 residues. Germline CDR1 SQVTM, CDR2 ANQGSEA. With V trimmed by 7 bases and J by 1 base, 6 bases remained unmatched. The CDR3 DNA reads TGCAGCGCCCGACAGGGAGGGAACACTGAAGCTTTCTTT. Translation gives CSARQGGNTEAFF.

This clone was seen a few times. The chain has TRBV5-4 and TRBJ1-5; D not certain. Germline lookup yields CDR1 SGHNT and CDR2 YYREEE (reference sequence). CDR3 length equals 18 residues. V shed 1 base and J shed 0 bases, with 17 bases lying between them. CDR3 nucleotides: TGTGCCAGCAGCTTGAATAATCCCAAGGGTTATAGCAATCAGCCCCAGCATTTT. As protein: CASSLNNPKGYSNQPQHF.

This chain uses TRBV29-1 with TRBJ2-3, with 7 positions matching TRBD2. The V and J ends lost 5 bases and 6 bases, in that order; junction bases with no gene match: 8. Looked up from germline, CDR1 is SQVTM and CDR2 is ANQGSEA. The CDR3 covers 13 residues. The CDR3 nucleotides are TGCAGCGTTCGCGGGAGAGGGCGGGATACGCAGTATTTT. Encoded protein: CSVRGRGRDTQYF.

The chain's CDR3 is CASSLAPDAGELFF. For the CDR3, the DNA is TGCGCCAGCAGCTTGGCCCCGGACGCCGGGGAGCTGTTTTTT. The chain has TRBV5-1 and TRBJ2-2; no clear D. Per the germline V gene, CDR1 is SGHRS and CDR2 is YFSETQ. Trimming pared 0 bases from V and 6 bases from J, leaving 9 bases between. The CDR3 is 14 residues long.

This clone appeared a single time. The chain joins TRBV2 to TRBJ1-5; D is unclear. CDR3 length: 16 amino acids. Germline values: CDR1 SNHLY, CDR2 FYNNEI. Trimming left V 0 bases short and J 2 bases short, with 11 bases between. DNA for the CDR3: TGTGCCAGCAGTGAAGCGGTGGAGGGTGGCAATCAGCCCCAGCATTTT. This encodes CASSEAVEGGNQPQHF.

CDR3 in amino acids: CASRQRGGLNTEAFF. The CDR3 DNA reads as TGTGCCAGCAGGCAGAGGGGGGGGCTGAACACTGAAGCTTTCTTT. The chain links TRBV13 to TRBJ1-1, with a tentative D call TRBD1 (6 bases). V lost 6 bases and J 0 bases, leaving 14 bases between the germline ends. The CDR3 covers 15 residues. Germline CDR1 is PRHDT and CDR2 is FYEKMQ (reference sequence).

This clone has a handful of counts. The chain has TRBV15 and TRBJ1-4; weak D call: TRBD1 (6 bases). V lost 0 bases to trimming and J lost 4 bases, with 15 bases between them. Germline V lookup: CDR1 LNHNV, CDR2 YYDKDF (reference sequence). The CDR3 extends over 17 amino acids. CDR3 nucleotides: TGTGCCACCAGCAGAGAATTCGGGGGCGGGATTAATGAAAAACTGTTTTTT. This gives the protein CATSREFGGGINEKLFF.

The CDR3 sequence is CASSHKMGLNTEAFF. As DNA, the CDR3 is TGTGCCAGCAGCCACAAAATGGGGCTGAACACTGAAGCTTTCTTT. This chain joins TRBV7-9 and TRBJ1-1; possibly TRBD1 for D (5 bases). The CDR3 extends over 15 amino acids. Trimming took off 5 bases at V and 0 bases at J, with 13 bases between the two ends. CDR1 and CDR2 (germline): SEHNR, FQNEAQ (reference sequence).

V and J are TRBV9 and TRBJ2-3; 8 bases are shared with TRBD1. V lost 5 bases to trimming and J lost 3 bases; unmatched junction nucleotides: 5. Germline V CDR1 and CDR2: SGDLS, YYNGEE. The CDR3 loop spans 14 amino acids. The CDR3 DNA is TGTGCCAGCAGACCAGGGGGCTCGACAGATACGCAGTATTTT. It translates to CASRPGGSTDTQYF. The full variable domain, with the rest looked up from reference TRBV9 and TRBJ2-3, is DSGVTQTPKHLITATGQRVTLRCSPRSGDLSVYWYQQSLDQGLQFLIQYYNGEERAKGNILERFSAQQFPDLHSELNLSSLELGDSALYFCASRPGGSTDTQYFGPGTRLTVL.

The rearrangement links TRBV5-8 to TRBJ1-2, with D maybe TRBD1 (5 bases). The V end was cut by 5 bases, the J end by 8 bases, with 16 bases between. The length of the CDR3 is 13 residues. Germline V lookup: CDR1 SGHTS, CDR2 YDEGEE. The CDR3 DNA reads as TGTGCCAGCAGTCTCGACGGGACTATCGGCTACACCTTC. This sequence encodes CASSLDGTIGYTF. Looking up the rest from reference TRBV5-8 and TRBJ1-2 gives the full variable domain: EAGVTQSPTHLIKTRGQQATLRCSPISGHTSVYWYQQALGLGLQFLLWYDEGEERNRGNFPPRFSGRQFPNYSSELNVNALELEDSALYLCASSLDGTIGYTFGSGTRLTVV.

The rearrangement joins TRBV7-9 to TRBJ2-7; 7 bases align to TRBD1. V lost 5 bases to trimming and J lost 4 bases; unmatched junction nucleotides: 11. The CDR3 runs to 15 residues. CDR1 is SEHNR and CDR2 is FQNEAQ in the germline V gene (reference sequence). CDR3 loop: CASSPIGTVTYEQYF. The CDR3 nucleotides read TGTGCCAGCAGCCCTATCGGGACAGTAACTTACGAGCAGTACTTC. The entire variable domain, with the rest obtained from reference TRBV7-9 and TRBJ2-7, is as follows: DTGVSQNPRHKITKRGQNVTFRCDPISEHNRLYWYRQTLGQGPEFLTYFQNEAQLEKSRLLSDRFSAERPKGSFSTLEIQRTEQGDSAMYLCASSPIGTVTYEQYFGPGTRLTVT.

V is TRBV29-1 and J is TRBJ2-7; 7 bases are a match to TRBD1. The germline gives CDR1 SQVTM, CDR2 ANQGSEA. With V trimmed by 4 bases and J by 6 bases, 6 bases remained unmatched. CDR3 size: 12 residues. As DNA, the CDR3 is TGCAGCGTTGCTGACAGGGCAGTCGAGCAGTACTTC. Residues: CSVADRAVEQYF.

The chain couples TRBV7-9 to TRBJ1-4; D uncertain. Per the germline V gene, CDR1 is SEHNR and CDR2 is FQNEAQ (reference sequence). The CDR3 totals 15 residues. V lost 2 bases to trimming and J lost 4 bases, with 11 bases between them. CDR3 DNA sequence: TGTGCCAGCAGCTTATTTGGATCGGATAATGAAAAACTGTTTTTT. Protein: CASSLFGSDNEKLFF. Supplemented by reference TRBV7-9 and TRBJ1-4, the full variable domain reads DTGVSQNPRHKITKRGQNVTFRCDPISEHNRLYWYRQTLGQGPEFLTYFQNEAQLEKSRLLSDRFSAERPKGSFSTLEIQRTEQGDSAMYLCASSLFGSDNEKLFFGSGTQLSVL.

This rearrangement joins TRBV2 to TRBJ2-2; D tentatively reads TRBD1 or TRBD2 (5 bases each). CDR1 SNHLY and CDR2 FYNNEI come from the germline V gene. This CDR3 contains 13 residues. V was pared by 7 bases and J by 7 bases, with 13 bases between. The CDR3 here is CASKGDGVGELFF. The CDR3 DNA reads TGTGCCAGCAAAGGGGACGGAGTCGGGGAGCTGTTTTTT.

This clone occurred a few times. The genes are TRBV27 and TRBJ1-4; D might be TRBD1 (6 bases). Trimming shortened V by 2 bases and J by 8 bases, and 12 bases separated the two germline ends. CDR1 and CDR2 from the germline V gene are MNHEY and SMNVEV (reference sequence). The CDR3 totals 14 residues. The CDR3 region is CASSLQGNEEKLFF. For the CDR3, the DNA is TGTGCCAGCAGTTTACAGGGGAATGAGGAAAAACTGTTTTTT.

The chain has TRBV5-4 and TRBJ1-2, with D unclear. The CDR3 totals 13 residues. Trimming took off 2 bases at V and 5 bases at J, with 10 bases between the two ends. The germline V gene has CDR1 SGHNT and CDR2 YYREEE (reference sequence). The CDR3 DNA reads TGTGCCAGCAGCTTAGCCGACGGGTATGGCTACACCTTC. Amino acid sequence: CASSLADGYGYTF.

The chain joins TRBV27 to TRBJ1-5, with D unclear. V lost 1 base to trimming and J lost 2 bases, with 9 bases between them. The germline CDR1 and CDR2 sequences are MNHEY and SMNVEV (reference sequence). There are 15 residues in the CDR3. The CDR3 spells CASSLFGGRNQPQHF. The CDR3, as DNA: TGTGCCAGCAGTTTATTCGGAGGGCGCAATCAGCCCCAGCATTTT.

In DNA form, the CDR3 reads TGTGCCAGCGAAACCGGGACAGAGAGCACCGGGGAGCTGTTTTTT. Encoded protein: CASETGTESTGELFF. The gene calls are TRBV25-1 and TRBJ2-2; TRBD1 aligns across 7 bases. The CDR3 covers 15 residues. J gave up 4 bases and V 8 bases, and 10 bases lay outside the gene matches. From germline, CDR1 is MGHDK and CDR2 SYGVNS.